Many counts were recorded for the clone carrying this TCR beta chain. The data belong to a study of regulatory T cells in long-lasting Graves disease. iRepertoire HTBI primers and Arm-PCR of CDR3 regions built TCR beta libraries. Each CDR3 protein gets one entry after TCRdb re-called the multiplex PCR reads with MiXCR. Of 400,000 to 500,000 distinct CDR3 sequences in the sample, roughly 17% were seen once. Time point denoted: newly diagnosed GD, antithyroid drugs for less than 3 months. PBMC-derived RNA was used for the TCR library. This CDR3 region has 15 residues. CDR1 SQVTM and CDR2 ANQGSEA come from the germline V gene. Trimming removed 5 bases from V and 6 bases from J; junction bases left unmatched: 9. This same sample was also part of a study on T cells in Graves' hyperthyroidism and ophthalmopathy. According to that study: It was uncontrolled infection, other autoimmune disease, pregnancy or lactation that excluded patients. Each diagnosis was grounded in clinical symptoms, serum thyroxine and TRAb, thyroid ultrasound, and orbital computed tomography.

The input for sequencing was peripheral blood mononuclear cells (PBMCs), taken at new diagnosis, from a patient treated with antithyroid drugs. This chain connects TRBV29-1 to TRBJ2-1, with 11 bases lining up with TRBD2. The origin of this receptor is a woman aged 25-40 years with Graves disease. The DNA of the CDR3 is TGCAGCGTTTATGCTAGCGGGAGGTCTGGCAATGAGCAGTTCTTC. Protein sequence: CSVYASGRSGNEQFF.